These T cell receptor beta chains were read from a single sample in a study of regulatory T cells in long-lasting Graves disease. From the multiplex PCR reads, TCRdb called clonotypes with MiXCR, one entry per CDR3 protein. The repertoire holds about 620,000 distinct CDR3 sequences, with roughly 15% as singletons. In addition, the sample was reused for a study of T cells in Graves' hyperthyroidism and ophthalmopathy.

The material was peripheral blood mononuclear cells (PBMCs), obtained at new diagnosis, from a patient treated with antithyroid drugs. These receptor sequences come from a woman aged 25 to 39 with Graves disease. The CDR3 runs from the conserved cysteine through the conserved F or W. D genes are given only for firm matches. Clone size appears in some rows only: once, few, many, or a class for an expanded clone.

v_gene: TRBV28; len: 12; abundance: many; d_gene: NA; j_gene: TRBJ1-2; CDR3aa: CASSLLDYGYTF; CDR3nt: TGTGCCAGCAGCTTACTGGACTATGGCTACACCTTC
v_gene: TRBV28; len: 17; abundance: NA; d_gene: NA; j_gene: TRBJ2-7; CDR3aa: CASSLWPAGRATYEQYF; CDR3nt: TGTGCCAGCAGTTTATGGCCCGCAGGGCGGGCCACCTACGAGCAGTACTTC
v_gene: TRBV28; len: 14; abundance: many; d_gene: NA; j_gene: TRBJ2-5; CDR3aa: CASSFSDSQETQYF; CDR3nt: TGTGCCAGCAGTTTTTCGGACAGTCAAGAGACCCAGTACTTC
v_gene: TRBV7-9; len: 14; abundance: many; d_gene: NA; j_gene: TRBJ1-1; CDR3aa: CASSFWGGNTEAFF; CDR3nt: TGTGCCAGCAGCTTTTGGGGAGGGAACACTGAAGCTTTCTTT
v_gene: TRBV6-2/TRBV6-3; len: 14; abundance: many; d_gene: NA; j_gene: TRBJ1-1; CDR3aa: CASRVKTVNTEAFF; CDR3nt: TGTGCCAGCAGGGTTAAAACAGTGAACACTGAAGCTTTCTTT
v_gene: TRBV12-5; len: 20; abundance: NA; d_gene: TRBD1; j_gene: TRBJ2-7; CDR3aa: CASGLVIRGYQGVILGEQYF; CDR3nt: TGTGCTAGTGGTTTGGTAATTAGGGGATATCAGGGGGTTATCTTGGGCGAGCAGTACTTC
v_gene: TRBV7-9; len: 14; abundance: few; d_gene: NA; j_gene: TRBJ1-1; CDR3aa: CASTSTGLNTEAFF; CDR3nt: TGTGCCAGCACGAGTACAGGGTTGAACACTGAAGCTTTCTTT
v_gene: TRBV20-1; len: 14; abundance: many; d_gene: TRBD2; j_gene: TRBJ2-1; CDR3aa: CSASRLADYNEQFF; CDR3nt: TGCAGTGCTAGTAGACTAGCGGATTACAATGAGCAGTTCTTC
v_gene: TRBV9; len: 16; abundance: NA; d_gene: NA; j_gene: TRBJ1-4; CDR3aa: CASSVAAIRTNEKLFF; CDR3nt: TGTGCCAGCAGCGTAGCCGCGATAAGGACTAATGAAAAACTGTTTTTT
v_gene: TRBV15; len: 17; abundance: few; d_gene: TRBD2; j_gene: TRBJ2-7; CDR3aa: CATSRPRGTTMSGEQYF; CDR3nt: TGTGCCACCAGCAGACCCCGAGGGACTACCATGTCTGGCGAGCAGTACTTC
v_gene: TRBV5-4; len: 15; abundance: few; d_gene: NA; j_gene: TRBJ1-1; CDR3aa: CASSAKQGGGTEALF; CDR3nt: TGTGCCAGCAGCGCCAAACAGGGCGGGGGCACTGAAGCTCTCTTT
v_gene: TRBV12-3/TRBV12-4; len: 14; abundance: NA; d_gene: NA; j_gene: TRBJ1-2; CDR3aa: CASSFRGFNYGYTF; CDR3nt: TGTGCCAGCAGTTTCAGGGGATTTAACTATGGCTACACCTTC
v_gene: TRBV19; len: 15; abundance: few; d_gene: NA; j_gene: TRBJ1-5; CDR3aa: CASTIEKGTRQPQHF; CDR3nt: TGTGCCAGTACCATCGAAAAAGGGACTCGTCAGCCCCAGCATTTT
v_gene: TRBV19; len: 13; abundance: few; d_gene: NA; j_gene: TRBJ1-2; CDR3aa: CASNRISEYGYTF; CDR3nt: TGTGCCAGTAATCGAATCTCGGAGTATGGCTACACCTTC
v_gene: TRBV6-1; len: 15; abundance: many; d_gene: TRBD1; j_gene: TRBJ2-7; CDR3aa: CASSEFEGAPNEQYF; CDR3nt: TGTGCCAGCAGTGAGTTCGAGGGGGCGCCGAACGAGCAGTACTTC
v_gene: TRBV20-1; len: 13; abundance: NA; d_gene: NA; j_gene: TRBJ1-5; CDR3aa: CSARRGTNQPQHF; CDR3nt: TGCAGTGCTAGACGGGGGACGAATCAGCCCCAGCATTTT
v_gene: TRBV20-1; len: 15; abundance: NA; d_gene: NA; j_gene: TRBJ2-1; CDR3aa: CSAFELGGGYNEQFF; CDR3nt: TGCAGTGCGTTTGAACTAGGTGGGGGTTACAATGAGCAGTTCTTC
v_gene: TRBV5-1; len: 15; abundance: many; d_gene: TRBD1; j_gene: TRBJ1-1; CDR3aa: CASTPGGLTNTEAFF; CDR3nt: TGCGCCAGCACGCCAGGGGGCTTGACGAACACTGAAGCTTTCTTT
v_gene: TRBV7-9; len: 12; abundance: many; d_gene: NA; j_gene: TRBJ2-1; CDR3aa: CASSLGLDEQFF; CDR3nt: TGTGCCAGCAGCTTAGGCTTAGATGAGCAGTTCTTC